A selection of T cell receptor beta chains follows, all from one sample in a study of shared clonotypes between healthy human individuals. Profiling relied on immunoSEQ multiplex PCR, and the TCRdb table lists in-frame clones only, not all of them. The profile covers about 2.4 million clones, with 93% appearing a single time and approximately 0.35% taken by the ten largest. Specimen: naive CD4+ T cells from PBMCs. These receptors were obtained from a man aged 18 to 30 in good health. Some clones in this sample may be carry-over from other donors' samples. Each CDR3 is given without its conserved first and last residue.

V | CDR3
TRBV5-1 | ASSPAGAEAF
TRBV5-1 | ASSLFGGSTEAF
TRBV5-1 | ASSLGTGTGETQY
TRBV28 | ASSSGTGGHQPQH
TRBV9 | ASSLQTRAGGKNEQF
TRBV12-5 | ASAPSGANVLT
TRBV7-3 | ASSLTASWGSTTDTQY
TRBV30 | AWGRLGGRVETQY
TRBV6-6 | ASSYSGQGLTDTQY
TRBV11-2 | ASSTGRVGSSAEQF
TRBV14 | ASSQSYSNQPQH
TRBV30 | AWTASTDTQY
TRBV19 | ASTGWDKNIQY
TRBV29-1 | SASPSGATDTQY
TRBV7-8 | ASSVRPGQTTEQF
TRBV2 | ASSLEREENEQY
TRBV11-3 | ASSLDGTDYEQY
TRBV5-1 | ASSSQTGNTGELF
TRBV7-9 | ASSLSAYEQY
TRBV5-4 | ASSLNAVRRDTQY
TRBV28 | ASSLWDTDTQY
TRBV27 | ASSLRDVGNQPQH
TRBV28 | ASIPGALDTQY
TRBV6-5 | ASSPQVYSNQPQH
TRBV28 | ASSATAETQY
TRBV7-9 | ASRESGTGGRYEQY
TRBV19 | ASRRGDSGRANEQF
TRBV6-1 | ASSGRLASSYNEQF
TRBV19 | ASSIRSAGLAGDDEQY
TRBV30 | AWTRAGEKLF
TRBV30 | AWSHRPGQGRGNTIY
TRBV4-1 | ASSSLAGAALH
TRBV30 | AWSVQAGPFGTQY
TRBV7-6 | ASSSSLLAGGETQY
TRBV6-6 | ASSYSVLSWQY
TRBV9 | ASSAAVGSGANVLT
TRBV30 | AWSRPGQQLQPQH
TRBV27 | ASSSTKRGLSPYNEQF
TRBV9 | ASSPWREASDTQY
TRBV7-9 | ASSPLAGGAATNEKLF
TRBV5-4 | ASSSPGEKNYGYT
TRBV10-1 | ASSETSGSRYEQF
TRBV10-1 | ASSESGSYEQY
TRBV10-3 | AISVQQGWGTEAF
TRBV7-3 | ASSIRGNYEQY
TRBV19 | ASSIPRDTNTGELF
TRBV28 | ASSLSRVGDINYGYT
TRBV19 | ASNNPGQGGFYGYT
TRBV2 | ASGGLSTDTQY
TRBV19 | ASSISMRGDGYT
TRBV6-5 | AEPDLNQPQH
TRBV28 | ASRPNLGTSNYGYT
TRBV19 | ASSISGNTDTQY
TRBV18 | ASSNGQLNTGELF
TRBV27 | ASSLGQPGEQY
TRBV4-1 | ASSQDGSGTDTQY
TRBV5-5 | ASSSLAGEYNEQF
TRBV20-1 | SARQQETQY
TRBV7-9 | ASSPWRSSGRAVETQY
TRBV9 | ASSVGQGAREQY